A selection of T cell receptor beta chains follows, all from one sample in a study of T cell responses to AZD1222 COVID-19 vaccine. The data were produced by immunoSEQ multiplex PCR, yet TCRdb's version contains in-frame clones alone and is incomplete. The sample has about 120,000 clones, roughly 91% seen once. The sequencing here drew on peripheral blood, taken 28 days after the second AZD1222 dose. The receptors derive from an adult who received the AZD1222 COVID-19 vaccine. The CDR3 runs from the conserved cysteine through the conserved F or W. A D gene is named only where the DNA matches it firmly. Clone size is not always given. Where it is, it says once, few, many or a class for expanded clones.

>TRBD1|NA|TRBJ2-3|TRBV10-3
TGTGCCATCAGTGAGATTCCCGGGACAGGGGACACAGATACGCAGTATTTT
CAISEIPGTGDTDTQYF
>NA|NA|TRBJ1-1|TRBV13
TGTGCCAGCAGCTACACAGGGAGGGTCTGGACTGAAGCTTTCTTT
CASSYTGRVWTEAFF
>NA|once|TRBJ1-3|TRBV19
TGTGCCAGTAGACAAGTGGCCGGAAACACCATATATTTT
CASRQVAGNTIYF
>NA|NA|TRBJ1-2|TRBV6-5
TGTGCCAGCACTTACGCCGGGGGGGCGACTAACTATGGCTACACCTTC
CASTYAGGATNYGYTF
>NA|few|TRBJ2-6|TRBV5-6
TGTGCCAGCAGCCCCGTGCTAGGGGCTACCGTAGGGGGGGCCAACGTCCTGACTTTC
CASSPVLGATVGGANVLTF
>NA|NA|TRBJ1-2|TRBV7-9
TGTGCCAGCAGCCTGAATCATGGGGCAACCTATGGCTACACCTTC
CASSLNHGATYGYTF
>NA|NA|TRBJ2-1|TRBV6-5
TGTGCCAGCAGTTACTCTAGAGAGGCCTACAATGAGCAGTTCTTC
CASSYSREAYNEQFF
>NA|NA|TRBJ1-5|TRBV12-3/TRBV12-4
TGTGCCAGCAGTCAAGCTCAGCCCCAGCATTTT
CASSQAQPQHF
>NA|NA|TRBJ1-4|TRBV2
TGTGCCAGTCTTTTGGGGACCGCTAATGAAAAACTGTTTTTT
CASLLGTANEKLFF
>TRBD1|NA|TRBJ1-4|TRBV9
TGTGCCAGCAGCGGAGGGGACAGAGAAAAACTGTTTTTT
CASSGGDREKLFF
>NA|NA|TRBJ1-1|TRBV19
TGTGCCAGTGGGTATAGGGGGGGACCATCTACTCAAACCACTGAAGCTTTCTTT
CASGYRGGPSTQTTEAFF
>TRBD1|NA|TRBJ1-5|TRBV11-2
TGTGCCAGCAGCTCAGGACAGGGTGCCCGACATTTT
CASSSGQGARHF
>NA|NA|TRBJ2-1|TRBV7-9
TGTGCCAGCAGCTTCGGGACTCGCAATGAGCAGTTCTTC
CASSFGTRNEQFF
>TRBD1|NA|TRBJ1-2|TRBV27
TGTGCCAGCAGATCGACAGGGGGAAGAAGTGGCTACACCTTC
CASRSTGGRSGYTF
>TRBD2|NA|TRBJ2-7|TRBV2
TGTGCCAGCAGCCGGAGCGGGAGTAAGGTCGAGCAGTACTTC
CASSRSGSKVEQYF
>TRBD1|NA|TRBJ1-2|TRBV5-1
TGCGCCAGCAGCTTGGAATTAGGACAGGGCGGGTATGGCTACACCTTC
CASSLELGQGGYGYTF
>NA|few|TRBJ2-1|TRBV5-5
TGTGCCAGCAGCTTGCTTTTATACAGTACCTCCTACAATGAGCAGTTCTTC
CASSLLLYSTSYNEQFF
>NA|NA|TRBJ2-7|TRBV27
TGTGCCAGCAGTTCACCAGGGGGGCCTGACGAGCAGTACTTC
CASSSPGGPDEQYF
>TRBD2|NA|TRBJ2-1|TRBV12-5
TGTGCTAGTGGACTAGCGGGGGTGGATGAGCAGTTCTTC
CASGLAGVDEQFF
>TRBD1|NA|TRBJ1-2|TRBV18
TGTGCCAGCTCACCGGGGGGACAGCACTATGGCTACACCTTC
CASSPGGQHYGYTF
>TRBD1|medium-sized|TRBJ1-2|TRBV12-3/TRBV12-4
TGTGCCAGCAGTCTACAGGGGACTTATGGCTACACCTTC
CASSLQGTYGYTF
>TRBD2|NA|TRBJ2-7|TRBV30
TGTGCCTGGAGTGTGGGGACTACCTACGAGCAGTACTTC
CAWSVGTTYEQYF
>TRBD1|NA|TRBJ1-4|TRBV7-8
TGTGCCAGCAGCTTAGTGGCACAGGGGGGGTTGGCAAGCACTAATGAAAAACTGTTTTTT
CASSLVAQGGLASTNEKLFF
>NA|NA|TRBJ1-3|TRBV6-5
TGTGCCAGCAGTTACGAGGCAGGGGGAAACACCATATATTTT
CASSYEAGGNTIYF
>NA|NA|TRBJ1-4|TRBV27
TGTGCCAGCAGGGCCCTTCCAACTAATGAAAAACTGTTTTTT
CASRALPTNEKLFF
>NA|NA|TRBJ1-1|TRBV1
TGCACCAGCAGCCGGCTTGGGTCGCAGGCCCCCCAGAACACTGAAGCTTTCTTT
CTSSRLGSQAPQNTEAFF
>NA|NA|TRBJ1-2|TRBV6-2/TRBV6-3
TGTGCCAGCAGTTATAATCGGGATAGGGCCTTC
CASSYNRDRAF
>TRBD1|NA|TRBJ2-7|TRBV5-3
TGTGCCAGAAGCCCCCCCCAGGGACAGAGCTCCTACGAGCAGTACTTC
CARSPPQGQSSYEQYF
>TRBD1|NA|TRBJ1-2|TRBV4-3
TGCGCCAGCAGCCAAGACCCACGGACAGGGTCCCCCTATGGCTACACCTTC
CASSQDPRTGSPYGYTF
>NA|once|TRBJ2-5|TRBV19
TGTGCCAGTAGTCCGGGAACTCCCCAAGCTAACCAGTACTTC
CASSPGTPQANQYF
>TRBD1|NA|TRBJ1-2|TRBV27
TGTGCCAGCAGTCCACCGGGACAGCTCTATGGCTACACCTTC
CASSPPGQLYGYTF
>NA|NA|TRBJ2-3|TRBV28
TGTGCCAGCAGATTGAGGCGGCTCACAGATACGCAGTATTTT
CASRLRRLTDTQYF
>NA|few|TRBJ1-5|TRBV2
TGTGCCAGCAGTGATTTGGCTGGCAATCAGCCCCAGCATTTT
CASSDLAGNQPQHF
>NA|NA|TRBJ1-2|TRBV30
TGTGCCTGGATCCCTCACGACGTCTATGGCTACACCTTC
CAWIPHDVYGYTF
>TRBD1|once|TRBJ2-1|TRBV6-4
TGTGCCAGCAGTGACGCCGGGACAGGGGGCAATGAGCAGTTCTTC
CASSDAGTGGNEQFF
>NA|NA|TRBJ2-2|TRBV6-1
TGTGCCAGCAGTGATAGGGGGAGACGGTTCGGCGAGGAGCTGTTTTTT
CASSDRGRRFGEELFF
>NA|NA|TRBJ1-2|TRBV6-5
TGTGCCAGCAGCCGTACTACACGGACAGACTATGGCTACACCTTC
CASSRTTRTDYGYTF
>TRBD2|NA|TRBJ2-1|TRBV4-3
TGCGCCAGCAGCCAAGCCCCCTTGACTAGCGGAAACAATGAGCAGTTCTTC
CASSQAPLTSGNNEQFF
>NA|NA|TRBJ1-1|TRBV7-2
TGTGCCAGCAGCTTAACTGGAATAGGGGGTGAAGCTTTCTTT
CASSLTGIGGEAFF
>NA|NA|TRBJ2-7|TRBV7-2
TGTGCCAGCAGCACTCGAGCGGCCTACGAGCAGTACTTC
CASSTRAAYEQYF
>NA|NA|TRBJ1-2|TRBV20-1
TGCAGTGCTAGTCGAACAGAAAGCGGCTACACCTTC
CSASRTESGYTF